This T cell receptor beta chain was captured by sequencing in a study of blood T cell repertoires in COVID-19. Study-wide context: Material from acute and convalescent COVID-19 was sourced from the United States, Italy and Spain. From T cells, B-cell-depleted T cells, or PBMCs came the material, which was cDNA or gDNA.

The method was immunoSEQ multiplex PCR; TCRdb's version includes in-frame clones alone and lacks a portion of them. Of around 150,000 clones in the sample, just under 85% were seen once. The sequence was collected from a woman aged 80 or over with acute or convalescent COVID-19. Material for sequencing was peripheral blood.

CDR3 region: CASRRSDGELFF. CDR3 bases: TGTGCCAGCAGACGCAGTGACGGGGAGCTGTTTTTT. The chain couples TRBV6-5 to TRBJ2-2; D is ambiguous. V lost 6 bases, J lost 7 bases, and 9 bases lay in between. The CDR3 totals 12 residues. Germline CDR1 reads MNHEY; CDR2 reads SVGAGI.